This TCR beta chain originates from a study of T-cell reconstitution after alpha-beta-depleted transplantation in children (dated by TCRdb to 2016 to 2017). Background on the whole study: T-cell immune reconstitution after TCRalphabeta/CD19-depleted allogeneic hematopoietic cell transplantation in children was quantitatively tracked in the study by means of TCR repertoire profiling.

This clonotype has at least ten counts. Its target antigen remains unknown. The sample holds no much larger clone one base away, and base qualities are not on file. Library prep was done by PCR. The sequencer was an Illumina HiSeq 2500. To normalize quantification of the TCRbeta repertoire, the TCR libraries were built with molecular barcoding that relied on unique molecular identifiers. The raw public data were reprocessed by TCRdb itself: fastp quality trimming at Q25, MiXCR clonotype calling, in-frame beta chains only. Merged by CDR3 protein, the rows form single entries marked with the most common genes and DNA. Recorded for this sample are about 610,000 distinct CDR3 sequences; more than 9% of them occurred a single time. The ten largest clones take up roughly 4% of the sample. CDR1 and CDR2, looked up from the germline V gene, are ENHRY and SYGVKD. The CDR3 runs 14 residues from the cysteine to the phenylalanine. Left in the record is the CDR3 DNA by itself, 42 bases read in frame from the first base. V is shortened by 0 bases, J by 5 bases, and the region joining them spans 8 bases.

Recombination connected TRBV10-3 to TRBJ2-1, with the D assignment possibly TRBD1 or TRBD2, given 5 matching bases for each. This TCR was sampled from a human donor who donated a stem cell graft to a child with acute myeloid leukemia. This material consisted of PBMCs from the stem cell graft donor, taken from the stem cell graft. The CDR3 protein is CAISESGTNNEQFF. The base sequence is TGTGCCATCAGTGAGTCCGGGACGAACAATGAGCAGTTCTTC.